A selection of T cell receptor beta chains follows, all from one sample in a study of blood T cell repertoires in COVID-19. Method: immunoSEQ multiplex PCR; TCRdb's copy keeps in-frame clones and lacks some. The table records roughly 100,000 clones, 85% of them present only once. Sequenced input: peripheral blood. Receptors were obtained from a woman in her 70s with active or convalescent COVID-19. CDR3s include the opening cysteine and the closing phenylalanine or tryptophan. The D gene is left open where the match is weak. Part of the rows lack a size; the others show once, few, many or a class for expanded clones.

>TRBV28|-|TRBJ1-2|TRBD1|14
CASSSYRTGSGYTF
TGTGCCAGCAGTTCCTATCGGACAGGGAGTGGCTACACCTTC
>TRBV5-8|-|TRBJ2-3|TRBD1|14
CASSMTGVGDTQYF
TGTGCCAGCAGCATGACAGGGGTTGGGGATACGCAGTATTTT
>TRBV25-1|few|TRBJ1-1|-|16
CASSESRPPRDTEAFF
TGTGCCAGCAGTGAATCTCGACCTCCCAGGGACACTGAAGCTTTCTTT
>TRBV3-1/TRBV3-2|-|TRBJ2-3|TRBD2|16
CASSQGVAGLSDTQYF
TGTGCCAGCAGCCAAGGGGTAGCGGGTCTGTCAGATACGCAGTATTTT
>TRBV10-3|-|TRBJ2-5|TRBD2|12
CATVGGGETQYF
TGTGCCACCGTTGGGGGGGGTGAGACCCAGTACTTC
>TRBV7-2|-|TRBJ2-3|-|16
CASSLLAGTRSDTQYF
TGTGCCAGCAGCTTATTGGCGGGAACCCGATCTGATACGCAGTATTTT
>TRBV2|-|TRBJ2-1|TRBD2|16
CASSEASGLAGNEQFF
TGTGCCAGCAGTGAAGCGTCGGGACTAGCAGGCAATGAGCAGTTCTTC
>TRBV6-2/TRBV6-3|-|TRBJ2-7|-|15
CASSYSAGNTYEQYF
TGTGCCAGCAGTTACAGCGCAGGGAACACCTACGAGCAGTACTTC
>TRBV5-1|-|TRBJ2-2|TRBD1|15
CASSEPGQGAGELFF
TGCGCCAGCAGCGAACCAGGACAGGGCGCCGGGGAGCTGTTTTTT
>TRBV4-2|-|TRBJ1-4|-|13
CASSQVLGGKLFF
TGTGCCAGCAGCCAAGTTCTCGGCGGAAAACTGTTTTTT
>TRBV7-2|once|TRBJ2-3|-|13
CASSLGLPDTQYF
TGTGCCAGCAGCCTGGGACTTCCAGATACGCAGTATTTT
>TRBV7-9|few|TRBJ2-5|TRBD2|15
CASSKLAGGSGTQYF
TGTGCCAGCAGCAAACTAGCGGGGGGGTCTGGGACCCAGTACTTC
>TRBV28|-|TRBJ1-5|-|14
CASSLSRLDQPQHF
TGTGCCAGCAGTTTATCCAGGTTGGATCAGCCCCAGCATTTT
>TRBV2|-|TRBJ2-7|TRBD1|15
CASSLLGQGSGEQYF
TGTGCCAGCAGTCTTCTCGGACAGGGATCTGGCGAGCAGTACTTC
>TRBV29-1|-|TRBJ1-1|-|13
CSAPGGGNTEAFF
TGCAGCGCCCCGGGCGGGGGGAACACTGAAGCTTTCTTT
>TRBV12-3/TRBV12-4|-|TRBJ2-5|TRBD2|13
CASRQAGVETQYF
TGTGCCAGCAGACAAGCGGGAGTGGAGACCCAGTACTTC
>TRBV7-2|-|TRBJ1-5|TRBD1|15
CASSLVGTGGQPQHF
TGTGCCAGCAGCTTAGTAGGGACAGGGGGACAGCCCCAGCATTTT
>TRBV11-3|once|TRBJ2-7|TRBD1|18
CASSLVFGKQGDLYEQYF
TGTGCCAGCAGCTTAGTTTTTGGGAAACAGGGGGACCTCTACGAGCAGTACTTC
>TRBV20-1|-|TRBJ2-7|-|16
CSASILAGRTSYEQYF
TGCAGTGCTAGTATTCTCGCGGGGCGGACCTCCTACGAGCAGTACTTC
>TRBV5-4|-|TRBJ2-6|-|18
CASSPQGRSGPGANVLTF
TGTGCCAGCAGCCCACAGGGTAGGAGTGGTCCTGGGGCCAACGTCCTGACTTTC
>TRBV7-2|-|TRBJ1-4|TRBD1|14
CASSTQGAGEKLFF
TGTGCCAGCAGCACACAGGGGGCTGGTGAAAAACTGTTTTTT
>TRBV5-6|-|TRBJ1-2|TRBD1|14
CASSPTGEDYGYTF
TGTGCCAGCAGCCCGACAGGGGAAGACTATGGCTACACCTTC
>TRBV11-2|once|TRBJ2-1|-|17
CASSIMGGGRRGNEQFF
TGTGCCAGCAGCATTATGGGTGGGGGGAGACGGGGCAATGAGCAGTTCTTC
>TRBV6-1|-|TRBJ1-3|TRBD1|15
CASSEQGVYRNTIYF
TGTGCCAGCAGTGAACAGGGGGTTTATCGAAACACCATATATTTT
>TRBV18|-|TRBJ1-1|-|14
CASSGADGNTEAFF
TGTGCCAGCTCAGGGGCAGACGGGAACACTGAAGCTTTCTTT
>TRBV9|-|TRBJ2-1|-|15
CASSYAPNSPHEQFF
TGTGCCAGCAGCTACGCCCCGAATAGCCCGCATGAGCAGTTCTTC
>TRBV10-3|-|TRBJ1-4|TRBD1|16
CAIGQQGQGSGEKLFF
TGTGCCATCGGCCAACAGGGACAGGGGAGTGGTGAAAAACTGTTTTTT
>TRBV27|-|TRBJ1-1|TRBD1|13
CASHGTGITEAFF
TGTGCCAGCCACGGGACAGGGATTACTGAAGCTTTCTTT
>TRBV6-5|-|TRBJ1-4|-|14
CASSYNRVNEKLFF
TGTGCCAGCAGTTATAACAGGGTTAATGAAAAACTGTTTTTT
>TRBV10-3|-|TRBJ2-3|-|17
CAISGEATFGIVDTQYF
TGTGCCATCAGTGGGGAGGCTACTTTTGGAATTGTGGATACGCAGTATTTT
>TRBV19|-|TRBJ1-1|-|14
CASTQGRVNTEAFF
TGTGCCAGTACCCAAGGCAGGGTGAACACTGAAGCTTTCTTT
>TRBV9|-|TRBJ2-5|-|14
CASNRGQLQETQYF
TGTGCCAGCAACCGAGGGCAACTTCAAGAGACCCAGTACTTC
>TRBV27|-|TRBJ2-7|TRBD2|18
CATKNIGLAGGSAYEQYF
TGTGCCACCAAAAATATAGGCCTAGCGGGAGGGTCGGCCTACGAGCAGTACTTC
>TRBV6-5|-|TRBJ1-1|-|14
CASRWTDPNTEAFF
TGTGCCAGCAGATGGACAGATCCGAACACTGAAGCTTTCTTT
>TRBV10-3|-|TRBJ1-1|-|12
CAISQDRLEAFF
TGTGCCATCAGCCAGGACAGACTGGAAGCTTTCTTT
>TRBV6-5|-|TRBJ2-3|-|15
CASQGVAGKSDTQYF
TGTGCCAGCCAGGGGGTAGCGGGGAAGTCAGATACGCAGTATTTT
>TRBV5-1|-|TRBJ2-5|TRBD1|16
CASSLPTGGYQETQYF
TGCGCCAGCAGCTTGCCGACAGGGGGGTACCAAGAGACCCAGTACTTC
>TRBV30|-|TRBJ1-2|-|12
CAWKNDGYGYTF
TGTGCCTGGAAAAACGACGGGTATGGCTACACCTTC
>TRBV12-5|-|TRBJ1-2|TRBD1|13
CASASTGDYGYTF
TGTGCTAGTGCCTCGACAGGGGACTATGGCTACACCTTC
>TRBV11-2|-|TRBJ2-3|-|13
CASSLGLTDTQYF
TGTGCCAGCAGCTTAGGTCTTACAGATACGCAGTATTTT
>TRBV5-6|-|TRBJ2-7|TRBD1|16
CASSLLAGTGGYEQYF
TGTGCCAGCAGCTTACTCGCCGGGACAGGGGGCTACGAGCAGTACTTC
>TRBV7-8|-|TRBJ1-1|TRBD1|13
CASSSTGRTEAFF
TGTGCCAGCAGCTCGACAGGGCGGACTGAAGCTTTCTTT
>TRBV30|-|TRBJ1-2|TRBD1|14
CAWSPTGGDYGYTF
TGTGCCTGGAGCCCGACAGGGGGGGACTATGGCTACACCTTC
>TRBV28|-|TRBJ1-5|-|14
CASSQAGAGQPQHF
TGTGCCAGCAGCCAGGCGGGGGCAGGACAGCCCCAGCATTTT
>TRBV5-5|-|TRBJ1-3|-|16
CASSLGQRLSGNTIYF
TGTGCCAGCAGCTTGGGACAGAGGCTCTCTGGAAACACCATATATTTT
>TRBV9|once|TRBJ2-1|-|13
CASSVLGDNEQFF
TGTGCCAGCAGCGTACTAGGGGACAATGAGCAGTTCTTC
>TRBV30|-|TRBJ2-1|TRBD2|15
CAWNQGLAGVHEQFF
TGTGCCTGGAACCAAGGGCTAGCGGGGGTTCATGAGCAGTTCTTC
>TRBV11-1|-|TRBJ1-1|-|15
CASSLDGAANTEAFF
TGTGCCAGCAGCTTAGATGGGGCCGCAAACACTGAAGCTTTCTTT
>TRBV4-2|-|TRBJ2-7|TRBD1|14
CASSPGTGFYEQYF
TGTGCCAGCAGCCCCGGGACAGGGTTTTACGAGCAGTACTTC
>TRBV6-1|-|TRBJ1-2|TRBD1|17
CASSEPAGTGIRYGYTF
TGTGCCAGCAGTGAACCTGCCGGGACAGGGATTAGGTATGGCTACACCTTC